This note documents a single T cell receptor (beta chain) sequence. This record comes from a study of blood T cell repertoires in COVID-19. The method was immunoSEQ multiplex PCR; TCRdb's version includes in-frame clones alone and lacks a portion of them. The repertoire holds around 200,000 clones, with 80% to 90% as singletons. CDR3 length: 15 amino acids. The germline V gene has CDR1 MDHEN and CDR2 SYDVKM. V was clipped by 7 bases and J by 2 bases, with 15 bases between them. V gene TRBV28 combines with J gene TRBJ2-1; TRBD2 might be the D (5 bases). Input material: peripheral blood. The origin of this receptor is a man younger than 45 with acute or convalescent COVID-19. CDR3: CASKGEGFAYNEQFF. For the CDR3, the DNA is TGTGCCAGCAAAGGAGAGGGTTTCGCCTACAATGAGCAGTTCTTC.